This T cell receptor beta chain emerged from a study of T cell responses to AZD1222 COVID-19 vaccine. About the research overall: Second doses that came at about 4 or about 12 weeks were put together.

On this clone: Its antigen is unknown.

General study points: Only six or seven AZD1222 recipients tested seropositive at baseline.

The CDR3 extends over 16 amino acids. V trimming: 4 bases; J trimming: 3 bases; junction bases outside the gene matches: 9. Germline CDR1 MGHRA, CDR2 YSYEKL. The protocol was immunoSEQ multiplex PCR, while the TCRdb copy is restricted to in-frame clones and leaves out a portion. The sample consists of 150,000 to 200,000 clones, around 88% of them appearing once. This clonotype was sampled from an adult in good health. V usage is TRBV4-1 and J usage is TRBJ1-1; 9 bases agree with TRBD1. The input for sequencing was peripheral blood, taken on day 0 of AZD1222 vaccination. The CDR3 protein is CASSPDRGTTDTEAFF. The CDR3 nucleotides read TGCGCCAGCAGCCCCGACAGGGGGACCACTGACACTGAAGCTTTCTTT.